Below, 27 T cell receptor beta chains from the same sample are listed, as sequenced in a study of shared clonotypes between healthy human individuals. Data came from immunoSEQ multiplex PCR; TCRdb stores just in-frame clones and leaves some out. Of hundreds of thousands of clones listed, around 75% are singletons. The specimen was PBMCs. These receptors were taken from a woman aged 40 to 50 in good health. Some clones in this sample may be carry-over from other donors' samples.

This clone was recorded only once. The chain carries TRBV9 and TRBJ2-1, with D perhaps TRBD1 or TRBD2 (6 bases each). The CDR3 is 15 residues long. Per germline, CDR1 SGDLS and CDR2 YYNGEE. V gave up 0 bases and J gave up 4 bases, with 11 bases separating them. In nucleotides, the CDR3 is TGTGCCAGCAGCGTAGTGGGGGCGGGGTACAATGAGCAGTTCTTC. Amino acid sequence: CASSVVGAGYNEQFF.

V gene TRBV6-1 combines with J gene TRBJ1-2; D perhaps matches TRBD1 (5 bases). The V end lost 6 bases, the J end lost 0 bases, and 8 bases lay between the germline ends. The CDR3 contains 13 residues. Germline lookup yields CDR1 MNHNS and CDR2 SASEGT. As DNA, the CDR3 is TGTGCCAGCAGCGTGACAGCTAACTATGGCTACACCTTC. This codes for CASSVTANYGYTF.

The CDR3: CASSLFFTGLNIQYF. CDR3 nucleotide sequence: TGTGCCAGCAGTTTATTCTTCACAGGCTTAAACATTCAGTACTTC. The chain links TRBV28 to TRBJ2-4; perhaps TRBD1 as D (5 bases). The CDR3 has 15 amino acids. CDR1 is MDHEN, CDR2 SYDVKM, per germline. The V end was cut by 1 base, the J end by 6 bases, with 13 bases between.

The CDR3 region is CSARAGGEQFF. As DNA, the CDR3 is TGCAGTGCTAGAGCTGGTGGTGAGCAGTTCTTC. The chain couples TRBV20-1 to TRBJ2-1, with no clear D. CDR1 and CDR2 (germline): DFQATT, SNEGSKA (reference sequence). V was trimmed by 1 base and J by 9 bases, leaving 7 bases between them. This CDR3 has 11 residues.

This rearrangement joins TRBV5-1 to TRBJ2-4, with a possible D match to TRBD1 (5 bases). CDR1 SGHRS and CDR2 YFSETQ come from the germline V gene. The CDR3 is 15 amino acids. Trimming stripped 4 bases from V and 8 bases from J, with 19 bases between. DNA of the CDR3: TGCGCCAGCAGCCCCTCACCCCGGCAGGGTGACATTCAGTACTTC. Protein sequence: CASSPSPRQGDIQYF.

This sequence joins TRBV5-1 and TRBJ2-1; D perhaps matches TRBD2 (5 bases). Germline CDR1 and CDR2: SGHRS and YFSETQ. The V gene lost 2 bases and the J gene lost 4 bases, with 13 bases spanning the gap. This CDR3 comprises 15 residues. The CDR3, as DNA: TGCGCCAGCAGCTTCTTCGCTAGCAGTTACAATGAGCAGTTCTTC. Translation: CASSFFASSYNEQFF.

The CDR3 region has the DNA TGTGCCAGCAGCCGGGGACCTTTGAACACTGAAGCTTTCTTT. It codes for CASSRGPLNTEAFF. The chain is built from TRBV11-2 and TRBJ1-1; D might be TRBD1 (5 bases). With 5 bases removed from V and 0 bases from J, the gap between germline ends came to 10 bases. The CDR3 runs to 14 residues. CDR1 is SGHAT, CDR2 FQNNGV, per germline.

The chain uses TRBV28 and TRBJ1-2; tentative D call: TRBD1 (5 bases). V lost 4 bases and J lost 4, with 10 bases in between. This CDR3 is 13 amino acids long. Germline CDR1 is MDHEN and CDR2 is SYDVKM. This chain's CDR3 is CASSYTRGYGYTF. CDR3 sequence (DNA): TGTGCCAGCAGTTACACGAGGGGCTATGGCTACACCTTC.

This chain connects TRBV1 to TRBJ2-2; the table assigns TRBD2, which was not confirmed against the DNA. TRBV1 is an annotated pseudogene. This CDR3 is 16 amino acids long. CDR3 sequence (DNA): TGCACCAGCACTTTAAACGGGACTAGCGTCGCCGGGGAGCTGTTTTTT. It encodes CTSTLNGTSVAGELFF.

This chain joins TRBV7-3 and TRBJ2-2; 8 bases align to TRBD1. Unmatched junction bases numbered 14, after V lost 6 bases and J lost 5 bases. The germline gives CDR1 SGHTA, CDR2 FQGTGA. This CDR3 is 17 amino acids long. This CDR3 is CASRRTGRGTVTGELFF. CDR3 coding DNA: TGTGCCAGCAGGAGGACAGGGCGGGGAACGGTAACCGGGGAGCTGTTTTTT.

This clone was seen once. This chain links TRBV5-1 with TRBJ2-2; TRBD2 matches 9 bases. The CDR3 is 14 amino acids. Looked up from germline, CDR1 is SGHRS and CDR2 is YFSETQ. Germline trimming cut 7 bases from V and 0 bases from J; bases unmatched to any gene: 1. The CDR3 region is CASLAGTNTGELFF. Here the CDR3 DNA reads TGCGCCAGCCTAGCGGGAACGAACACCGGGGAGCTGTTTTTT.

CDR3 nucleotides: TGTGCCAGCACCCCGGGACAGGGGGCTAACTATGGCTACACCTTC. Its protein product is CASTPGQGANYGYTF. The rearrangement links TRBV5-8 to TRBJ1-2, with 11 bases that match TRBD1. This CDR3 region has 15 residues. From germline, CDR1 is SGHTS and CDR2 YDEGEE. V dropped 6 bases and J dropped 0; count of bases not matched to a gene: 4.

V usage is TRBV5-1 and J usage is TRBJ2-7; tentatively, D is TRBD1 (6 bases). Germline V gene data show CDR1 as SGHRS and CDR2 as YFSETQ. The V end lost 5 bases, the J end lost 3 bases, and 15 bases lay between the germline ends. The CDR3 consists of 14 residues. CDR3 in amino acids: CASSSGQTSYEQYF. Here the CDR3 DNA reads TGCGCCAGCAGTTCGGGACAAACGAGCTACGAGCAGTACTTC.

A note on this clone: This CDR3 is also generated by other DNA sequences in the sample. The chain employs TRBV4-2 and TRBJ1-5, with D perhaps TRBD1 (5 bases). This CDR3 region has 13 residues. The V gene lost 1 base and the J gene lost 13 bases, with 14 bases spanning the gap. Germline-derived CDR1 and CDR2 are LGHNA and YNFKEQ. The CDR3 nucleotides read TGTGCCAGCAGCCAAGTAAAGGGGCGACCACAGCATTTT. As protein: CASSQVKGRPQHF.

V and J are TRBV4-3 and TRBJ2-3, with D possibly being TRBD1 or TRBD2 (5 bases each). Germline CDR1 and CDR2: LGHNA and YSLEER. The CDR3 covers 15 residues. V lost 3 bases and J 6 bases, leaving 16 bases between the germline ends. For the CDR3, the DNA is TGCGCCAGCAGCCATGATACGGGACCGGGGGATACGCAGTATTTT. Translated: CASSHDTGPGDTQYF.

The chain combines TRBV30 with TRBJ1-6; 11 bases fit TRBD1. The V segment lost 5 bases and the J segment 7 bases; nucleotides outside the gene matches: 4. CDR1 and CDR2 from the germline V gene are GTSNPN and SVGIG (reference sequence). This CDR3 contains 14 residues. The CDR3 sequence is CAWGQGASNSPLHF. The CDR3 DNA reads TGTGCCTGGGGACAGGGGGCTTCCAATTCACCCCTCCACTTT. Complete variable domain (other parts from reference TRBV30 and TRBJ1-6): SQTIHQWPATLVQPVGSPLSLECTVEGTSNPNLYWYRQAAGRGLQLLFYSVGIGQISSEVPQNLSASRPQDRQFILSSKKLLLSDSGFYLCAWGQGASNSPLHFGNGTRLTVT.

The J gene is TRBJ2-1, the V gene TRBV10-3; 10 bases match TRBD2. CDR1 and CDR2 (germline): ENHRY, SYGVKD. The junction had 1 base not matched to a gene; V was cut back by 7 bases and J by 4 bases. This CDR3 region has 13 residues. The CDR3 DNA follows: TGTGCCATCACGACTAGCGGGTACAATGAGCAGTTCTTC. This gives the protein CAITTSGYNEQFF.

The chain carries TRBV19 and TRBJ1-2; weak D call: TRBD1 (6 bases). The germline V gene has CDR1 LNHDA and CDR2 SQIVND (reference sequence). This CDR3 has 13 residues. Deletions cut 5 bases from V and 7 bases from J, with 14 bases between. CDR3 sequence reads: CASSVQGLGGYTF. The DNA for the CDR3 is TGTGCCAGTAGTGTACAGGGCCTTGGTGGCTACACCTTC. The complete variable domain, with remaining parts taken from reference TRBV19 and TRBJ1-2, reads DGGITQSPKYLFRKEGQNVTLSCEQNLNHDAMYWYRQDPGQGLRLIYYSQIVNDFQKGDIAEGYSVSREKKESFPLTVTSAQKNPTAFYLCASSVQGLGGYTFGSGTRLTVV.

The CDR3 loop reads CASSLVGLNEQFF. CDR3 coding DNA: TGTGCCAGCAGCTTAGTGGGGCTCAATGAGCAGTTCTTC. J is TRBJ2-1 and V is TRBV7-2, with a tentative D call TRBD1 (5 bases). The germline V gene encodes CDR1 SGHTA and CDR2 FQGNSA. The CDR3 has 13 amino acids. The V and J ends lost 1 base and 6 bases respectively, with 7 bases between them.

The J gene is TRBJ1-5, the V gene TRBV7-2; a possible D gene is TRBD1 (5 bases). The V gene's germline CDR1 is SGHTA and CDR2 FQGNSA. This CDR3 spans 17 amino acids. V was pared by 2 bases and J by 0 bases, with 14 bases between. This chain's CDR3 is CASSLRSGPYSNQPQHF. In nucleotides, the CDR3 is TGTGCCAGCAGCTTACGGTCAGGGCCCTATAGCAATCAGCCCCAGCATTTT.

V and J are TRBV5-4 and TRBJ2-3; 10 bases are a match to TRBD2. Per the germline V gene, CDR1 is SGHNT and CDR2 is YYREEE (reference sequence). There are 15 residues in the CDR3. Losses at the gene ends were 1 base for V and 2 bases for J; bases not matched to a gene: 1. The CDR3 reads CASSLLAGATDTQYF. The DNA for the CDR3 is TGTGCCAGCAGCTTGCTAGCGGGAGCCACAGATACGCAGTATTTT.

This clone has a handful of counts. V and J are TRBV9 and TRBJ1-1; D gene ambiguous. Trimming took off 4 bases at V and 1 base at J, with 17 bases between the two ends. Germline CDR1 SGDLS, CDR2 YYNGEE. The CDR3 is 16 amino acids. The CDR3: CASSPRGWTANTEAFF. The CDR3 DNA sequence: TGTGCCAGCAGCCCCAGAGGCTGGACGGCGAACACTGAAGCTTTCTTT.

The chain has TRBV2 and TRBJ2-1; D gene unclear. The length of the CDR3 is 13 residues. Looked up from germline, CDR1 is SNHLY and CDR2 is FYNNEI. Trimming pared 0 bases from V and 14 bases from J, leaving 14 bases between. The CDR3 region is CASSEAGVSPEFF. In DNA form, the CDR3 reads TGTGCCAGCAGTGAAGCTGGGGTCTCGCCAGAGTTCTTC.

This clone showed up just once. The V call is TRBV2, the J call TRBJ2-1; 8 bases map to TRBD2. The CDR3 has 14 amino acids. The V gene's germline CDR1 is SNHLY and CDR2 FYNNEI. V lost 3 bases, J lost 9 bases, and 7 bases stayed unmatched. The CDR3 sequence: CASSEAGGGVEQFF. DNA for the CDR3: TGTGCCAGCAGTGAGGCGGGAGGAGGGGTTGAGCAGTTCTTC.

The V gene is TRBV7-2, the J gene TRBJ2-5, with D tentatively TRBD1 or TRBD2 (6 bases each). With 8 bases removed from V and 1 base from J, the gap between germline ends came to 17 bases. Germline V gene lookup returns CDR1 SGHTA and CDR2 FQGNSA. This CDR3 has 15 amino acids. The CDR3 sequence is CASGRGHGGQETQYF. CDR3 DNA sequence: TGTGCCAGCGGCAGGGGTCACGGGGGCCAAGAGACCCAGTACTTC.

The J gene is TRBJ1-6, the V gene TRBV7-3; D gene unclear. The CDR3 covers 15 residues. CDR1 is SGHTA, CDR2 FQGTGA, per germline. Trimming removed 2 bases from V and 0 bases from J, with 5 bases in between. DNA of the CDR3: TGTGCCAGCAGCTTACGGGACTCCTATAATTCACCCCTCCACTTT. It encodes CASSLRDSYNSPLHF.

The rearrangement links TRBV10-2 to TRBJ2-3; 7 bases are a match to TRBD2. CDR3 length equals 14 residues. Germline V lookup: CDR1 WSHSY, CDR2 SAAADI. V shed 2 bases, J shed 1 base, and the junction held 0 bases outside the gene matches. CDR3 sequence: CASSEAGGTDTQYF. CDR3 nucleotide sequence: TGCGCCAGCAGTGAGGCGGGAGGCACAGATACGCAGTATTTT.